The T cell receptor (beta chain) described here comes from a study of human T cells and chemical hapten exposure. Study observations and caveats: Relative to control repertoires, expanded TCRs gave rise to significantly more large CDR3 similarity clusters.

Study processing details: Samples had a median of around 100,000 TCRs, ranging roughly 20,000 to 690,600. TCRdb ran MiXCR on the RACE reads and lists one entry per CDR3 protein. It is TCRdb's table, rather than the study itself, that gives the V and J calls and clone size. The sample comprises tens of thousands of distinct CDR3 sequences, about 11% of which are singletons, and 4% rests with the top ten. Time point meaning: pre-sensitization, week 0. Treatment given: therapeutic diphenylcyclopropenone sensitization with weekly scalp DPC. This clonotype has at least ten counts. As yet, its antigen is unknown. This sequence was found in a middle-aged woman with alopecia areata. Some clones in this sample may be carry-over from other donors' samples. The sequencing here drew on whole blood, taken in connection with sensitization to the hapten diphenylcyclopropenone (DPC).

The CDR3 DNA reads as TGCAGTGCTAGAGCGGGGAGTGTCCCTTATTCACCCCTCCACTTT. Translation: CSARAGSVPYSPLHF. The V call is TRBV20-1, the J call TRBJ1-6, with no clear D. There are 15 residues in the CDR3. The germline V gene has CDR1 DFQATT and CDR2 SNEGSKA (reference sequence). The V end was cut by 1 base, the J end by 8 bases, with 15 bases between.